Below, 14 T cell receptor beta chains from the same sample are listed, as sequenced in a study of blood T cell repertoires in COVID-19. TCRdb's copy holds only in-frame clones and misses some; the assay was immunoSEQ multiplex PCR. The sample has around 100,000 clones, approximately 69% seen once. Material for sequencing was peripheral blood. The receptors stem from an elderly man with acute or convalescent COVID-19.

This chain connects TRBV24-1 to TRBJ2-1; D not resolved. The V end lost 4 bases, the J end lost 6 bases, and 9 bases lay between the germline ends. In germline, CDR1 is KGHDR, CDR2 SFDVKD. CDR3 size: 13 residues. The CDR3 region has the DNA TGTGCCACCAGTGACTCTCCACTCAATGAGCAGTTCTTC. It encodes CATSDSPLNEQFF.

The chain is built from TRBV28 and TRBJ2-7; no definite D call. This CDR3 contains 13 residues. Germline V gene lookup returns CDR1 MDHEN and CDR2 SYDVKM. V dropped 5 bases and J dropped 3 bases, with 11 bases sitting between them. CDR3 in DNA: TGTGCCAGCAGTCCTAACCTCCTCTACGAGCAGTACTTC. This translates into CASSPNLLYEQYF.

The table lists this clone with a count of one. V is TRBV19 and J is TRBJ1-2; 10 bases match TRBD1. The CDR3 totals 15 residues. Germline V gene lookup returns CDR1 LNHDA and CDR2 SQIVND (reference sequence). J gave up 7 bases and V 8 bases, and 13 bases lay outside the gene matches. CDR3 nucleotide sequence: TGTGCCAGTTCCCCATGGGACAGGGGAGGAAGTGGCTACACCTTC. This sequence encodes CASSPWDRGGSGYTF. Supplemented by reference TRBV19 and TRBJ1-2, the full variable domain reads DGGITQSPKYLFRKEGQNVTLSCEQNLNHDAMYWYRQDPGQGLRLIYYSQIVNDFQKGDIAEGYSVSREKKESFPLTVTSAQKNPTAFYLCASSPWDRGGSGYTFGSGTRLTVV.

The J gene is TRBJ1-1, the V gene TRBV11-2; 7 bases align to TRBD1. The germline CDR1 and CDR2 sequences are SGHAT and FQNNGV. The V segment lost 5 bases and the J segment 6 bases; nucleotides outside the gene matches: 3. The CDR3 covers 12 residues. The DNA of the CDR3 is TGTGCCAGCAGCCGAGGGGGCTCTGAAGCTTTCTTT. It encodes CASSRGGSEAFF. Drawing the rest from reference TRBV11-2 and TRBJ1-1, the complete variable domain is EAGVAQSPRYKIIEKRQSVAFWCNPISGHATLYWYQQILGQGPKLLIQFQNNGVVDDSQLPKDRFSAERLKGVDSTLKIQPAKLEDSAVYLCASSRGGSEAFFGQGTRLTVV.

V is TRBV27 and J is TRBJ1-1; a weak D match, TRBD1 (5 bases). Trimming removed 8 bases from V and 4 bases from J, with 20 bases in between. The CDR3 covers 15 residues. Germline V CDR1 and CDR2: MNHEY, SMNVEV (reference sequence). The CDR3 sequence: CASSLLGGGTTEAFF. CDR3 bases: TGTGCCAGCTCCTTATTGGGGGGAGGGACCACTGAAGCTTTCTTT.

This clone was seen more than once but under ten times. CDR3 coding DNA: TGTGCCAGCAGCTTGGCGTCGGGGGAGCAGTTCTTC. Translating gives CASSLASGEQFF. This chain joins TRBV5-6 and TRBJ2-1, with D perhaps matching TRBD2 (5 bases). V dropped 0 bases and J dropped 10 bases, with 8 bases sitting between them. Looked up from germline, CDR1 is SGHDT and CDR2 is YYEEEE. This CDR3 is 12 amino acids long.

This clone was observed a few times. CDR3 sequence reads: CASSYSQRDRWNTEAFF. The CDR3 DNA sequence: TGTGCCAGTAGCTATTCCCAGAGGGACAGATGGAACACTGAAGCTTTCTTT. The chain combines TRBV19 with TRBJ1-1; 7 bases map to TRBD1. CDR3 size: 17 residues. Germline lookup yields CDR1 LNHDA and CDR2 SQIVND (reference sequence). V dropped 6 bases and J dropped 1; count of bases not matched to a gene: 14.

V usage is TRBV7-9 and J usage is TRBJ2-5, with 7 bases identical to TRBD2. This CDR3 region has 14 residues. Germline V lookup: CDR1 SEHNR, CDR2 FQNEAQ (reference sequence). V gave up 0 bases and J gave up 7 bases; unmatched junction bases: 5. CDR3 bases: TGTGCCAGCAGCTTAGCCGCGGGGGAGACGACCCAGTACTTC. It codes for CASSLAAGETTQYF.

The chain recombines TRBV5-1 with TRBJ2-3; 9 bases match TRBD2. Trimming took 6 bases from V and 2 from J; bases not matched to a gene: 10. The CDR3 contains 16 residues. Germline CDR1 is SGHRS and CDR2 is YFSETQ. CDR3 nucleotide sequence: TGCGCCAGCACCTTCGGAGCTAGCGGGAACACAGATACGCAGTATTTT. Residues: CASTFGASGNTDTQYF.

The chain recombines TRBV28 with TRBJ1-4; TRBD1 matches at 8 bases. V shed 3 bases and J 6 bases; nucleotides not matched to a gene: 0. There are 13 residues in the CDR3. Germline V gene lookup returns CDR1 MDHEN and CDR2 SYDVKM. The chain's CDR3 is CASSFRGHEKLFF. DNA for the CDR3: TGTGCCAGCAGTTTCAGGGGGCATGAAAAACTGTTTTTT.

This clone has just one count. One junction end does not reproduce the germline sequence, and a read error may be involved. This CDR3 reads CASSLGPEGGFYF. Here the CDR3 DNA reads TGTGCCAGCAGCTTAGGCCCGGAAGGCGGGTTTTACTTT. This chain joins TRBV7-9 and TRBJ1-6, with no clear D. This CDR3 is built from 13 residues. The V gene's germline CDR1 is SEHNR and CDR2 FQNEAQ (reference sequence).

The V call is TRBV2, the J call TRBJ1-4; D not certain. The CDR3 is 14 residues long. Deletions cut 5 bases from V and 5 bases from J, with 12 bases between. Germline assignment: CDR1 SNHLY and CDR2 FYNNEI. The CDR3 nucleotides read TGTGCCAGCAGTAAAGAACTGTTAAATGAAAAACTGTTTTTT. Translating it yields CASSKELLNEKLFF.

The chain has TRBV5-1 and TRBJ2-2; tentative D call: TRBD2 (5 bases). CDR1 is SGHRS and CDR2 is YFSETQ in the germline V gene. The V and J ends lost 4 bases and 0 bases respectively, with 13 bases between them. The CDR3 totals 16 residues. The CDR3 sequence is CASSPGRTSNTGELFF. The CDR3 DNA is TGCGCCAGCAGCCCAGGACGGACTTCGAACACCGGGGAGCTGTTTTTT.

The genes are TRBV6-2 or TRBV6-3 and TRBJ2-1; 8 nucleotides agree with TRBD2. CDR3 length: 17 residues. J lost 6 bases, V lost 6 bases, and 16 bases had no gene match. Germline V gene sequence: CDR1 MNHEY, CDR2 SVGEGT. This CDR3 reads CASSQPTSGPPPNEQFF. CDR3 sequence (DNA): TGTGCCAGCAGCCAGCCAACTAGCGGACCTCCTCCCAATGAGCAGTTCTTC.